This T cell receptor (beta chain) was recorded in a study of cytomegalovirus exposure and HLA in healthy donors. General study findings and limits: TCR beta V- and J-gene trimming, according to a later analysis, was linked to a missense DCLRE1C variant. Earlier findings revealed that most TCR beta V segments proved productive either about 87% or about 30% of the time.

The study ran its PCR with 60 Vbeta and 13 Jbeta primers. Here immunoSEQ multiplex PCR was the method, and the copy in TCRdb shows in-frame clones only, minus some. This table holds 180,000 or so clones, about 75% found once. Germline CDR1 MGHRA, CDR2 YSYEKL. The CDR3 sequence is 16 residues long. V was pared by 4 bases and J by 4 bases, with 18 bases between. This clone has a handful of counts. Antigen unknown. This clonotype was obtained from a woman in her thirties or forties in good health and CMV-seropositive. The sample was PBMCs. This chain links TRBV4-1 with TRBJ2-3, with D possibly matching TRBD2 (6 bases). The CDR3 nucleotides read TGCGCCAGCAGCCCCGAGCGGTGGGGGGTCGCAGATACGCAGTATTTT. Translating it yields CASSPERWGVADTQYF.